Shown below are 20 T cell receptor beta chains from a single sample sequenced in a study of Ad26.COV2.S vaccination and SARS-CoV-2 variants. Noted treatment: roughly 20 received Ad26.COV2.S at low or high dose, single or two shots; roughly five received placebo; per-sample allocation not given. Repertoires come from day 63 after the first vaccine or placebo injection. The method was immunoSEQ multiplex PCR; TCRdb's version includes in-frame clones alone and lacks a portion of them. The sample consists of around 300,000 clones, 75% to 90% of them appearing once. The specimen was peripheral blood, collected in a trial of Ad26.COV2.S vaccine versus placebo. These TCRs come from a person between 18 and 60 years old who received the Ad26.COV2.S COVID-19 vaccine or a placebo.

The gene calls are TRBV6-5 and TRBJ1-2; D gene unclear. Germline V gene data show CDR1 as MNHEY and CDR2 as SVGAGI. The length of the CDR3 is 13 residues. Trimming left V 6 bases short and J 8 bases short, with 16 bases between. In DNA form, the CDR3 reads TGTGCCAGCAGAAACCCCGGGCACAGAGGCTACACCTTC. Its translation: CASRNPGHRGYTF.

This clone was seen a single time. The genes are TRBV7-6 and TRBJ2-1; 7 bases agree with TRBD1. V was pared by 1 base and J by 7 bases, with 1 base of the junction left unmatched. CDR1 is SGHVS, CDR2 FNYEAQ, per germline. CDR3 length: 13 residues. The CDR3 bases are TGTGCCAGCAGCTTAGACAGGGGAAATGAGCAGTTCTTC. Its protein is CASSLDRGNEQFF.

The rearrangement links TRBV5-1 to TRBJ1-5; 9 nucleotides align to TRBD1. V gave up 3 bases and J gave up 7 bases; unmatched junction bases: 8. The CDR3 consists of 15 residues. Per germline, CDR1 SGHRS and CDR2 YFSETQ. The CDR3 DNA is TGCGCCAGCAGCTCGGGACAGGGAGTGGGGCAGCCCCAGCATTTT. Protein product: CASSSGQGVGQPQHF.

This clone was observed once. The chain combines TRBV28 with TRBJ2-1, with D perhaps TRBD1 or TRBD2 (7 bases each). Germline V gene data show CDR1 as MDHEN and CDR2 as SYDVKM. The length of the CDR3 is 15 residues. CDR3 in amino acids: CATLGGGGAINEQFF. CDR3 DNA: TGTGCTACCCTAGGGGGAGGGGGCGCAATCAATGAGCAGTTCTTC.

As to this clone: Other DNA sequences in the same sample also yield this CDR3. This chain joins TRBV27 and TRBJ2-1; D ambiguous. The CDR3 is 12 amino acids. V was clipped by 3 bases and J by 4 bases, with 4 bases between them. Germline CDR1 MNHEY, CDR2 SMNVEV (reference sequence). Here the CDR3 reads CASSLGYNEQFF. CDR3 in DNA: TGTGCCAGCAGTTTGGGGTACAATGAGCAGTTCTTC.

V usage is TRBV7-9 and J usage is TRBJ2-7, with D maybe TRBD1 (6 bases). Germline loops: CDR1 SEHNR, CDR2 FQNEAQ (reference sequence). CDR3 size: 12 residues. Trimming stripped 10 bases from V and 0 bases from J, with 10 bases between. The DNA of the CDR3 is TGTGCCACTGGACAGTTCTCCTACGAGCAGTACTTC. Protein sequence: CATGQFSYEQYF.

V gene TRBV11-2 combines with J gene TRBJ2-7; D may match TRBD1 or TRBD2 (5 bases each). Germline CDR1 is SGHAT and CDR2 is FQNNGV. The CDR3 length is 12 residues. Trimming cost V 10 bases and J 0 bases, with 10 bases left between them. The CDR3 spells CATHGGSYEQYF. In nucleotides, the CDR3 is TGTGCCACCCATGGGGGCTCCTACGAGCAGTACTTC.

V usage is TRBV7-2 and J usage is TRBJ2-7; D remains ambiguous. Germline CDR1 and CDR2: SGHTA and FQGNSA. The CDR3 consists of 14 residues. Trimming cost V 1 base and J 1 base, with 8 bases left between them. The chain's CDR3 is CASSLEARSYEQYF. In DNA form, the CDR3 reads TGTGCCAGCAGCTTAGAGGCCCGTTCCTACGAGCAGTACTTC.

CDR3 DNA sequence: TGTGCCAGCAGCCCCCACCTCGATCGCACAGATACGCAGTATTTT. It codes for CASSPHLDRTDTQYF. The V call is TRBV7-3, the J call TRBJ2-3; D is undetermined. Germline CDR1 SGHTA, CDR2 FQGTGA. V was trimmed by 5 bases and J by 1 base, leaving 13 bases between them. The length of the CDR3 is 15 residues.

The chain uses TRBV9 and TRBJ2-7; D remains ambiguous. From germline, CDR1 is SGDLS and CDR2 YYNGEE. V dropped 3 bases and J dropped 9 bases, with 19 bases sitting between them. This CDR3 is built from 14 residues. The CDR3 reads CASSAGLASAPQYF. CDR3 coding DNA: TGTGCCAGCAGCGCCGGCTTAGCTTCGGCCCCGCAGTACTTC.

The rearrangement joins TRBV18 to TRBJ1-1, with unresolved D. Trimming stripped 4 bases from V and 6 bases from J, with 15 bases between. The length of the CDR3 is 14 residues. Germline CDR1 and CDR2: KGHSH and LQKENI. The CDR3 DNA reads as TGTGCCAGCTCACAATCGAAGGGAGTCGCTGAAGCTTTCTTT. This encodes CASSQSKGVAEAFF.

This clone was seen a handful of times. The chain employs TRBV7-2 and TRBJ2-1, with 10 bases aligning to TRBD2. Germline loops: CDR1 SGHTA, CDR2 FQGNSA. CDR3 size: 15 residues. The V and J ends lost 5 bases and 4 bases, in that order; junction bases with no gene match: 5. The CDR3, as DNA: TGTGCCAGCAGCCTTTCTAGCGGGGGATACAATGAGCAGTTCTTC. Translation: CASSLSSGGYNEQFF.

This rearrangement joins TRBV2 to TRBJ1-1; D perhaps matches TRBD1 (6 bases). The CDR3 covers 13 residues. CDR1 is SNHLY and CDR2 is FYNNEI in the germline V gene. Deletions cut 6 bases from V and 3 bases from J, with 11 bases between. CDR3 amino acids: CASREDSHTEAFF. The DNA of the CDR3 is TGTGCCAGCAGGGAGGACAGCCACACTGAAGCTTTCTTT. Full variable domain (outside the CDR3, taken from reference TRBV2 and TRBJ1-1): EPEVTQTPSHQVTQMGQEVILRCVPISNHLYFYWYRQILGQKVEFLVSFYNNEISEKSEIFDDQFSVERPDGSNFTLKIRSTKLEDSAMYFCASREDSHTEAFFGQGTRLTVV.

This clone was counted a single time. The chain employs TRBV5-4 and TRBJ2-5, with D perhaps TRBD1 (6 bases). The germline CDR1 and CDR2 sequences are SGHNT and YYREEE (reference sequence). V dropped 0 bases and J dropped 6 bases, with 12 bases sitting between them. The CDR3 sequence is 14 residues long. The CDR3 spells CASSLDSGAKTQYF. CDR3 bases: TGTGCCAGCAGCTTGGACTCAGGGGCGAAGACCCAGTACTTC.

The chain is built from TRBV28 and TRBJ2-2; D is uncertain. CDR3 length: 13 amino acids. The germline CDR1 and CDR2 sequences are MDHEN and SYDVKM. V lost 7 bases, J lost 1 base, and 7 bases lay in between. CDR3 sequence reads: CASTSLNTGELFF. CDR3 coding DNA: TGTGCCAGCACCTCTCTGAACACCGGGGAGCTGTTTTTT.

V and J are TRBV18 and TRBJ2-1, with D perhaps matching TRBD1 or TRBD2 (5 bases each). V gave up 3 bases and J gave up 6 bases, with 15 bases separating them. The germline CDR1 and CDR2 sequences are KGHSH and LQKENI. This CDR3 is 15 amino acids long. The CDR3: CASSPAGASPNEQFF. For the CDR3, the DNA is TGTGCCAGCTCACCCGCCGGGGCTAGCCCCAATGAGCAGTTCTTC.

The chain is built from TRBV3-1 (or the pseudogene TRBV3-2) and TRBJ2-7, with D unresolved. The CDR3 has 12 amino acids. V lost 4 bases and J lost 4, with 8 bases in between. Germline CDR1 is LGHDT and CDR2 is YNNKEL (reference sequence). The CDR3 sequence is CASSPRVYEQYF. The CDR3 nucleotides are TGTGCCAGCAGCCCAAGGGTATACGAGCAGTACTTC.

The V gene is TRBV28, the J gene TRBJ1-2; D is ambiguous. V lost 6 bases and J 5 bases, leaving 10 bases between the germline ends. There are 12 residues in the CDR3. Germline CDR1 is MDHEN and CDR2 is SYDVKM. CDR3 DNA: TGTGCCAGCAGGGACCGCCAATATGGCTACACCTTC. This codes for CASRDRQYGYTF.

J is TRBJ1-5 and V is TRBV5-8, with 8 bases aligning to TRBD1. V was clipped by 0 bases and J by 2 bases; unmatched bases: 4. CDR1 and CDR2 (germline): SGHTS, YDEGEE. The CDR3 has 16 amino acids. Here the CDR3 reads CASSLGQGMGNQPQHF. CDR3 sequence (DNA): TGTGCCAGCAGCTTGGGACAGGGGATGGGCAATCAGCCCCAGCATTTT.

V and J are TRBV28 and TRBJ2-7; 7 nucleotides match TRBD1. The length of the CDR3 is 15 residues. Germline V gene lookup returns CDR1 MDHEN and CDR2 SYDVKM. The J segment lost 0 bases and the V segment lost 4 bases, leaving 6 bases of the junction unmatched. CDR3 in amino acids: CASSSTSGGSYEQYF. The CDR3 DNA is TGTGCCAGCAGTTCGACTTCAGGGGGCTCCTACGAGCAGTACTTC.